Below are 25 T cell receptor beta chains sequenced from a single sample in a study of human versus mouse CDR3 diversity and MHC coevolution. The data were produced by immunoSEQ multiplex PCR, yet TCRdb's version contains in-frame clones alone and is incomplete. The sample consists of tens of thousands of clones, roughly 93% of them appearing once. The material sequenced was naive CD4+ T cells from blood. Subset specified: CD45RO-negative CD62L-positive naive CD4 T cells. Receptors originate from a person aged 55-75 years in good health.

The V and J genes are TRBV9 and TRBJ2-3, with 12 bases matching TRBD2. This CDR3 is built from 20 residues. Germline V gives CDR1 SGDLS, CDR2 YYNGEE. The trim removed 3 bases at V and 4 bases at J, leaving 18 bases unmatched. The CDR3 DNA follows: TGTGCCAGCAGCGCTAGACAGGGGGCCGGACTAGCGGGATGGGCAGATACGCAGTATTTT. Translating it yields CASSARQGAGLAGWADTQYF.

The chain recombines TRBV7-9 with TRBJ2-7, with 8 positions matching TRBD1. The trim removed 1 base at V and 4 bases at J, leaving 6 bases unmatched. Germline V CDR1 and CDR2: SEHNR, FQNEAQ (reference sequence). The CDR3 spans 15 residues. As DNA, the CDR3 is TGTGCCAGCAGCTTAGGACCGCAGGGGGCTTACGAGCAGTACTTC. Translated, it gives CASSLGPQGAYEQYF. The entire variable domain, with the rest obtained from reference TRBV7-9 and TRBJ2-7, is as follows: DTGVSQNPRHKITKRGQNVTFRCDPISEHNRLYWYRQTLGQGPEFLTYFQNEAQLEKSRLLSDRFSAERPKGSFSTLEIQRTEQGDSAMYLCASSLGPQGAYEQYFGPGTRLTVT.

V is TRBV6-6 and J is TRBJ2-3; D unclear. CDR1 is MNHNY, CDR2 SVGAGI, per germline (reference sequence). V was shortened by 4 bases and J by 0 bases, with 11 bases between the two germline ends. CDR3 size: 15 residues. CDR3 nucleotide sequence: TGTGCCAGCAGTTCGACTCGCCCCAGCACAGATACGCAGTATTTT. It codes for CASSSTRPSTDTQYF.

This clone was detected a few times. This chain joins TRBV7-9 and TRBJ1-5; weak D call: TRBD1 (5 bases). From germline, CDR1 is SEHNR and CDR2 FQNEAQ (reference sequence). Between the trimmed V and J ends, which lost 8 bases and 0 bases, there was a span of 17 bases. The CDR3 loop spans 16 amino acids. CDR3 sequence: CASASQGGDSNQPQHF. CDR3 nucleotides: TGTGCCAGCGCCTCCCAAGGAGGGGATAGCAATCAGCCCCAGCATTTT.

The chain is built from TRBV6-1 and TRBJ2-6; TRBD1 aligns across 7 bases. Per the germline V gene, CDR1 is MNHNS and CDR2 is SASEGT. CDR3 size: 15 residues. V was clipped by 2 bases and J by 2 bases; unmatched bases: 0. This CDR3 is CASSEQGAGANVLTF. The DNA for the CDR3 is TGTGCCAGCAGTGAACAGGGGGCTGGGGCCAACGTCCTGACTTTC.

The genes are TRBV11-2 and TRBJ1-3, with TRBD1 matching over 8 bases. The CDR3 is 14 amino acids. Per germline, CDR1 SGHAT and CDR2 FQNNGV. Trimming removed 4 bases from V and 4 bases from J; junction bases left unmatched: 3. The CDR3 DNA sequence: TGTGCCAGCAGCTCCCAGGGGGCAGGAAACACCATATATTTT. Its protein product is CASSSQGAGNTIYF. Supplemented by reference TRBV11-2 and TRBJ1-3, the full variable domain reads EAGVAQSPRYKIIEKRQSVAFWCNPISGHATLYWYQQILGQGPKLLIQFQNNGVVDDSQLPKDRFSAERLKGVDSTLKIQPAKLEDSAVYLCASSSQGAGNTIYFGEGSWLTVV.

The V and J genes are TRBV19 and TRBJ2-1; tentative D call: TRBD2 (6 bases). Germline values: CDR1 LNHDA, CDR2 SQIVND (reference sequence). Trimming took 3 bases from V and 0 from J, leaving 18 bases between them. There are 18 residues in the CDR3. DNA of the CDR3: TGTGCCAGTAGTATTGGGTTTAGCGGAGGGTTCTCCTACAATGAGCAGTTCTTC. This sequence encodes CASSIGFSGGFSYNEQFF.

Only one count was recorded for this clone. The CDR3 nucleotides read TGTGCCAGCAGGGCCGGGACAGCATATGGCTACACCTTC. This encodes CASRAGTAYGYTF. The rearrangement uses TRBV6-1 and TRBJ1-2, with 7 bases aligning to TRBD1. CDR3 length equals 13 residues. CDR1 and CDR2 from the germline V gene are MNHNS and SASEGT. V was pared by 6 bases and J by 5 bases, with 6 bases of the junction left unmatched.

For the CDR3, the DNA is TGCGCCAGCAGCCAAGGCGGGAGTCCCCTCTATGGCTACACCTTC. As protein: CASSQGGSPLYGYTF. This chain connects TRBV4-1 to TRBJ1-2; D remains unclear. This CDR3 has 15 amino acids. Germline V lookup: CDR1 MGHRA, CDR2 YSYEKL. V lost 1 base, J lost 4 bases, and 13 bases lay in between.

V and J are TRBV18 and TRBJ2-3; 11 nucleotides match TRBD2. CDR3 length: 17 residues. CDR1 and CDR2 from the germline V gene are KGHSH and LQKENI. J lost 3 bases, V lost 3 bases, and 8 bases had no gene match. CDR3 coding DNA: TGTGCCAGCTCACCGCCTCCACTAGCGGGAGCGACAGATACGCAGTATTTT. Translated: CASSPPPLAGATDTQYF.

V gene TRBV29-1 combines with J gene TRBJ1-2; D gene unclear. With 3 bases removed from V and 4 bases from J, the gap between germline ends came to 9 bases. Looked up from germline, CDR1 is SQVTM and CDR2 is ANQGSEA. This CDR3 is 12 amino acids long. The CDR3 here is CSVDQIFYGYTF. CDR3 sequence (DNA): TGCAGCGTTGATCAGATCTTCTATGGCTACACCTTC. Full variable domain (outside the CDR3, taken from reference TRBV29-1 and TRBJ1-2): SAVISQKPSRDICQRGTSLTIQCQVDSQVTMMFWYRQQPGQSLTLIATANQGSEATYESGFVIDKFPISRPNLTFSTLTVSNMSPEDSSIYLCSVDQIFYGYTFGSGTRLTVV.

The chain couples TRBV11-2 to TRBJ2-1, with 8 positions matching TRBD2. CDR3 size: 16 residues. The V and J ends lost 5 bases and 10 bases, in that order; junction bases with no gene match: 16. CDR1 is SGHAT and CDR2 is FQNNGV in the germline V gene. As DNA, the CDR3 is TGTGCCAGCAGCCCACGAGGGACTAGGGACGCCAGGGAGCAGTTCTTC. Protein product: CASSPRGTRDAREQFF.

The chain recombines TRBV7-8 with TRBJ2-1; no firm D call. CDR3 size: 13 residues. Trimming stripped 2 bases from V and 7 bases from J, with 9 bases between. Germline V gives CDR1 SGHVS, CDR2 FQNEAQ. This chain's CDR3 is CASSLSAWNEQFF. The CDR3 DNA follows: TGTGCCAGCAGCTTATCTGCGTGGAATGAGCAGTTCTTC.

The chain carries TRBV6-4 and TRBJ1-4, with D possibly being TRBD1 (6 bases). The CDR3 is 14 residues long. CDR1 and CDR2 (germline): MRHNA, SNTAGT. Trimming shortened V by 5 bases and J by 7 bases, and 14 bases separated the two germline ends. The CDR3 bases are TGTGCCAGCAGTCCCGAAGAGGGGGTTGAAAAACTGTTTTTT. Residues: CASSPEEGVEKLFF.

V is TRBV11-3 and J is TRBJ2-1, with 8 bases aligning to TRBD2. The CDR3 loop spans 18 amino acids. CDR1 SGHNT and CDR2 YENEEA come from the germline V gene. Trimming at V came to 5 bases and at J to 8 bases, leaving 20 bases not matched to a gene. The CDR3 loop is CASSPRQSPSGSRDEQFF. Here the CDR3 DNA reads TGTGCCAGCAGCCCCCGTCAGAGTCCGAGCGGGAGTAGGGATGAGCAGTTCTTC. The full variable domain, with the rest looked up from reference TRBV11-3 and TRBJ2-1, is EAGVVQSPRYKIIEKKQPVAFWCNPISGHNTLYWYLQNLGQGPELLIRYENEEAVDDSQLPKDRFSAERLKGVDSTLKIQPAELGDSAVYLCASSPRQSPSGSRDEQFFGPGTRLTVL.

This clone is a singleton in its sample. The chain is built from TRBV5-8 and TRBJ2-1, with D perhaps TRBD1 (5 bases). Trimming cost V 7 bases and J 4 bases, with 12 bases left between them. CDR1 is SGHTS and CDR2 is YDEGEE in the germline V gene. The CDR3 loop spans 13 amino acids. As DNA, the CDR3 is TGTGCCAGCCTCGGACAACCTTACAATGAGCAGTTCTTC. Translated: CASLGQPYNEQFF.

The V call is TRBV19, the J call TRBJ1-1; TRBD1 matches 7 bases. Looked up from germline, CDR1 is LNHDA and CDR2 is SQIVND (reference sequence). The CDR3 sequence is 17 residues long. J lost 1 base, V lost 5 bases, and 13 bases had no gene match. Here the CDR3 DNA reads TGTGCCAGTAGTTCTGACAGGGTTCTTCGGGGGAACACTGAAGCTTTCTTT. Translating gives CASSSDRVLRGNTEAFF.

The chain couples TRBV7-8 to TRBJ2-2; 7 nucleotides line up with TRBD1. Germline V gene sequence: CDR1 SGHVS, CDR2 FQNEAQ. This CDR3 region has 15 residues. The ends lost 5 bases at V and 5 bases at J; junction bases unmatched: 8. The CDR3 protein is CASSPRQGDTGELFF. The CDR3 nucleotides are TGTGCCAGCAGCCCCAGACAGGGTGATACCGGGGAGCTGTTTTTT.

J is TRBJ2-7 and V is TRBV18, with TRBD1 identical over 7 bases. CDR1 is KGHSH and CDR2 is LQKENI in the germline V gene. The CDR3 is 15 amino acids. Trimming at V came to 3 bases and at J to 3 bases, leaving 8 bases not matched to a gene. This CDR3 reads CASSPGQVGVYEQYF. The CDR3 DNA reads as TGTGCCAGCTCACCTGGACAGGTAGGAGTCTACGAGCAGTACTTC. The full variable domain, rest sourced from reference TRBV18 and TRBJ2-7, is NAGVMQNPRHLVRRRGQEARLRCSPMKGHSHVYWYRQLPEEGLKFMVYLQKENIIDESGMPKERFSAEFPKEGPSILRIQQVVRGDSAAYFCASSPGQVGVYEQYFGPGTRLTVT.

This clone has more than one count but fewer than ten. The V gene is TRBV19, the J gene TRBJ1-5, with 7 bases that match TRBD1. The V and J ends lost 3 bases and 2 bases, in that order; junction bases with no gene match: 1. Germline V gene data show CDR1 as LNHDA and CDR2 as SQIVND (reference sequence). The CDR3 contains 14 residues. CDR3 sequence (DNA): TGTGCCAGTAGTATCGACAGGGGCAATCAGCCCCAGCATTTT. Protein sequence: CASSIDRGNQPQHF. The variable domain in full, completed from reference TRBV19 and TRBJ1-5, reads DGGITQSPKYLFRKEGQNVTLSCEQNLNHDAMYWYRQDPGQGLRLIYYSQIVNDFQKGDIAEGYSVSREKKESFPLTVTSAQKNPTAFYLCASSIDRGNQPQHFGDGTRLSIL.

This sequence joins TRBV19 and TRBJ1-1, with 7 positions matching TRBD1. The CDR3 is 15 residues long. J gave up 2 bases and V 6 bases, and 9 bases lay outside the gene matches. Per the germline V gene, CDR1 is LNHDA and CDR2 is SQIVND (reference sequence). DNA for the CDR3: TGTGCCAGTAGCCATCATACAGGGGCCAACACTGAAGCTTTCTTT. Its translation is CASSHHTGANTEAFF.

This rearrangement joins TRBV19 to TRBJ2-7; weak D call: TRBD2 (6 bases). This CDR3 has 14 residues. CDR1 and CDR2 from the germline V gene are LNHDA and SQIVND (reference sequence). V lost 5 bases to trimming and J lost 7 bases, with 18 bases between them. The CDR3 spells CASSAGGTAWEQYF. The CDR3 bases are TGTGCCAGTAGTGCTGGCGGGACGGCTTGGGAGCAGTACTTC.

This clone was observed a single time. V usage is TRBV6-6 and J usage is TRBJ2-7; 9 positions match TRBD1. CDR3 length equals 15 residues. Trimming at V came to 3 bases and at J to 5 bases, leaving 8 bases not matched to a gene. Germline CDR1 is MNHNY and CDR2 is SVGAGI (reference sequence). CDR3 bases: TGTGCCAGCAGTTATCCCGGGACAGGGAGGAACGAGCAGTACTTC. It is translated as CASSYPGTGRNEQYF.

Written as DNA, the CDR3 is TGTGCCAGCAGGGGCAGGGGGCGCGGATCCTACGAGCAGTACTTC. Residues: CASRGRGRGSYEQYF. The chain has TRBV25-1 and TRBJ2-7; 8 nucleotides match TRBD1. The J segment lost 1 base and the V segment lost 6 bases, leaving 8 bases of the junction unmatched. CDR3 length: 15 residues. CDR1 is MGHDK, CDR2 SYGVNS, per germline.

This chain uses TRBV18 with TRBJ2-3, with 8 bases fitting TRBD1. The ends lost 1 base at V and 3 bases at J; junction bases unmatched: 6. CDR1 is KGHSH and CDR2 is LQKENI in the germline V gene. There are 16 residues in the CDR3. CDR3 protein: CASSPQTGDVTDTQYF. CDR3 sequence (DNA): TGTGCCAGCTCACCACAGACAGGGGATGTAACAGATACGCAGTATTTT. Supplemented by reference TRBV18 and TRBJ2-3, the full variable domain reads NAGVMQNPRHLVRRRGQEARLRCSPMKGHSHVYWYRQLPEEGLKFMVYLQKENIIDESGMPKERFSAEFPKEGPSILRIQQVVRGDSAAYFCASSPQTGDVTDTQYFGPGTRLTVL.